What follows is one T cell receptor (beta chain) and its context. This sample is part of a study of blood T cell repertoires in COVID-19. Study context: Acute and convalescent COVID-19 samples came from the United States, Italy and Spain. PBMCs, B-cell-depleted T cells, or T cells were the source of the cDNA or gDNA that made up the material.

V gave up 5 bases and J gave up 5 bases, with 12 bases separating them. This CDR3 spans 13 amino acids. Germline lookup yields CDR1 SGHNT and CDR2 YENEEA. Enrollment of patients from Seattle took place during active infection, with longitudinal follow-up. Per the original data handling: Nucleated cell counts were estimated from reference gene primer amplification. Sequencing was performed with immunoSEQ multiplex PCR; in TCRdb, only in-frame clones are kept and a portion is missing. The D gene and trimming were derived from the DNA, and the V and J assignments and clone size from that table. The sample includes roughly 340,000 clones, 88% of them seen just once.

The V call is TRBV11-3, the J call TRBJ1-1; TRBD1 is a possible D gene (5 bases). Specimen: peripheral blood. This TCR derives from a woman in her seventies with COVID-19, enrolled during active disease. CDR3 sequence: CASSQGTGTEAFF. CDR3 coding DNA: TGTGCCAGCAGCCAAGGGACTGGGACTGAAGCTTTCTTT. The full variable domain, rest sourced from reference TRBV11-3 and TRBJ1-1, is EAGVVQSPRYKIIEKKQPVAFWCNPISGHNTLYWYLQNLGQGPELLIRYENEEAVDDSQLPKDRFSAERLKGVDSTLKIQPAELGDSAVYLCASSQGTGTEAFFGQGTRLTVV.